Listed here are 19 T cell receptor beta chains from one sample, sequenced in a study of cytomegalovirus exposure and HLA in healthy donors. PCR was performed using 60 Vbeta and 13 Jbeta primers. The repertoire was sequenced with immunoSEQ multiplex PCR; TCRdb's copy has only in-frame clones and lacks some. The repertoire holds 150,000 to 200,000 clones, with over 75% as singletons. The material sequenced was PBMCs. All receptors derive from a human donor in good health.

The CDR3 nucleotides read TGTGCCAGTAGTACCGAAGGACAGGGGGCGGCGTACGAGCAGTACTTC. The encoded protein is CASSTEGQGAAYEQYF. The rearrangement links TRBV19 to TRBJ2-7; TRBD1 matches 11 bases. V trimming: 4 bases; J trimming: 4 bases; junction bases outside the gene matches: 9. The germline CDR1 and CDR2 sequences are LNHDA and SQIVND (reference sequence). This CDR3 has 16 amino acids.

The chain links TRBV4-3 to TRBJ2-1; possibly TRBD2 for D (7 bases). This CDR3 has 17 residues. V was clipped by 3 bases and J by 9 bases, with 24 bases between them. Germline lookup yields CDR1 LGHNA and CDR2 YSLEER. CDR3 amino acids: CASSHQRTGGGGGEQFF. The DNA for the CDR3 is TGCGCCAGCAGCCACCAACGGACGGGGGGCGGTGGTGGTGAGCAGTTCTTC.

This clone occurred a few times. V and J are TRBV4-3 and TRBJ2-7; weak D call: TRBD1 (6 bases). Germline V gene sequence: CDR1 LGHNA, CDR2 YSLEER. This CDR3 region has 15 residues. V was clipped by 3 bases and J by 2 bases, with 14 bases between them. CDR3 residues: CASSQGQGMPYEQYF. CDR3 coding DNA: TGCGCCAGCAGCCAGGGTCAGGGGATGCCCTACGAGCAGTACTTC.

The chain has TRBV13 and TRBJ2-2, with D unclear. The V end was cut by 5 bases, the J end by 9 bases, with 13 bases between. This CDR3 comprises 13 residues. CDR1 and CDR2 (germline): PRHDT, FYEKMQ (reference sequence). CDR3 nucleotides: TGTGCCAGCAGCCCCCAACAAATCCGGGAGCTGTTTTTT. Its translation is CASSPQQIRELFF.

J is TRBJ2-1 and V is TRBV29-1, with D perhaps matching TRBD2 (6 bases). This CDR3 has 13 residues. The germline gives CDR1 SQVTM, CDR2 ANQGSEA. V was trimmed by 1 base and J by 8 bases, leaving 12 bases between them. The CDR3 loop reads CSVEGEVVDEQFF. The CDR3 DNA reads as TGCAGCGTTGAAGGGGAGGTGGTCGATGAGCAGTTCTTC.

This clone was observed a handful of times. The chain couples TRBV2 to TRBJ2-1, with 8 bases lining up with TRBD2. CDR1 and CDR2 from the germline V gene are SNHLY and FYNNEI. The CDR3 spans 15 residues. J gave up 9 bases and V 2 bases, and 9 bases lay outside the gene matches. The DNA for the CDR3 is TGTGCCAGCAGTGAAACGGGGGGGCCCCCAGGTGAGCAGTTCTTC. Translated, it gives CASSETGGPPGEQFF.

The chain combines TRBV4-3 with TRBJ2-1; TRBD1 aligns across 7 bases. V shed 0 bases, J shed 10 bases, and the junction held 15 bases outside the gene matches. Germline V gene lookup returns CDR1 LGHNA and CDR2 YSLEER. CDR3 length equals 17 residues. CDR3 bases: TGCGCCAGCAGCCAAGATTATGAGGGGGCAAGTAATCGCGAGCAGTTCTTC. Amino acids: CASSQDYEGASNREQFF.

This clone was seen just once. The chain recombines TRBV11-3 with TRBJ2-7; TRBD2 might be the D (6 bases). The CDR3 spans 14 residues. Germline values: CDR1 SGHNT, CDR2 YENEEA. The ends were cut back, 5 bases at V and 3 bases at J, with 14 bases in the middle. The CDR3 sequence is CASSMGRGGYEQYF. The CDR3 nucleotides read TGTGCCAGCAGCATGGGGCGGGGAGGCTACGAGCAGTACTTC.

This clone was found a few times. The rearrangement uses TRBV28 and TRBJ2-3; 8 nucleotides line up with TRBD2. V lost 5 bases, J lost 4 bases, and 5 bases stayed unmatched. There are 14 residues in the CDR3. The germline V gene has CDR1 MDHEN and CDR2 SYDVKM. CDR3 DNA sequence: TGTGCCAGCAGTGGGACTAGAGGCGCAGATACGCAGTATTTT. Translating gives CASSGTRGADTQYF.

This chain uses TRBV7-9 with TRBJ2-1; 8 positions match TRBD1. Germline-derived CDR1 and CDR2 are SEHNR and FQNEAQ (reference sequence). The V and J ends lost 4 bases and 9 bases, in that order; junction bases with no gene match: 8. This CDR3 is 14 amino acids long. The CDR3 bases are TGTGCCAGCAGCTCCCAGGGGGCTCAGAGTGAGCAGTTCTTC. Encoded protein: CASSSQGAQSEQFF. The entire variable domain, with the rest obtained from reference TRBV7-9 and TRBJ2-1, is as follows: DTGVSQNPRHKITKRGQNVTFRCDPISEHNRLYWYRQTLGQGPEFLTYFQNEAQLEKSRLLSDRFSAERPKGSFSTLEIQRTEQGDSAMYLCASSSQGAQSEQFFGPGTRLTVL.

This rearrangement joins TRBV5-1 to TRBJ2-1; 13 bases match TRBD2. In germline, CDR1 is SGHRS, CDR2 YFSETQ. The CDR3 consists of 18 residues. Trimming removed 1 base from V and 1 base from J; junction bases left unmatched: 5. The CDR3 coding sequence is TGCGCCAGCAGCTTGTTACTAGCGGGGGGGCCATCCTACAATGAGCAGTTCTTC. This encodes CASSLLLAGGPSYNEQFF.

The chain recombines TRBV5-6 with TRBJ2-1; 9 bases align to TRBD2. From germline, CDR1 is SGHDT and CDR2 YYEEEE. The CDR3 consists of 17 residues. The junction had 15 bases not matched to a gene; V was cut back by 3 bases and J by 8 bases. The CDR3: CASSYGVGLAEGYEQFF. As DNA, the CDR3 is TGTGCCAGCAGCTATGGAGTGGGACTAGCAGAAGGGTATGAGCAGTTCTTC.

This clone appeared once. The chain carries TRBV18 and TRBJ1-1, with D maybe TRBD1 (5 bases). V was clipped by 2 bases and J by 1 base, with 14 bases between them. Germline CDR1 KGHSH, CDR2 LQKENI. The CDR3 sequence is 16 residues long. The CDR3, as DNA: TGTGCCAGCTCACCAAGGGCAGGGTCTGGGAACACTGAAGCTTTCTTT. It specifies CASSPRAGSGNTEAFF.

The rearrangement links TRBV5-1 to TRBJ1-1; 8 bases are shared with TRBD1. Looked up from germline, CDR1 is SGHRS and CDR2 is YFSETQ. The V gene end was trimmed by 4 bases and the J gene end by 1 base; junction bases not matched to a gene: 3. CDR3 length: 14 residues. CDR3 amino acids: CASSRDRSNTEAFF. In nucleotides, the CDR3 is TGCGCCAGCAGCCGGGACAGGTCGAACACTGAAGCTTTCTTT. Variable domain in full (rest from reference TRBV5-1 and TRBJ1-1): KAGVTQTPRYLIKTRGQQVTLSCSPISGHRSVSWYQQTPGQGLQFLFEYFSETQRNKGNFPGRFSGRQFSNSRSEMNVSTLELGDSALYLCASSRDRSNTEAFFGQGTRLTVV.

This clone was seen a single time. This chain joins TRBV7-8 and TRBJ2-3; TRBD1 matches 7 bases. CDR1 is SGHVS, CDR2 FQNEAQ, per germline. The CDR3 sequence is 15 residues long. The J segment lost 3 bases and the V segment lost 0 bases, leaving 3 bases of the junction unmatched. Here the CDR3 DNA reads TGTGCCAGCAGCTTAGCGAGGGACAGAACAGATACGCAGTATTTT. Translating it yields CASSLARDRTDTQYF.

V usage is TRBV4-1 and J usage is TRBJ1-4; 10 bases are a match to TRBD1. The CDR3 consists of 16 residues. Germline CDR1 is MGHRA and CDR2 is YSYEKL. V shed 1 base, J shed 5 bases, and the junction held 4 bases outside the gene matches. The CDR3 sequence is CASSQVAGQGNEKLFF. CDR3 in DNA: TGCGCCAGCAGCCAAGTTGCGGGACAGGGGAATGAAAAACTGTTTTTT.

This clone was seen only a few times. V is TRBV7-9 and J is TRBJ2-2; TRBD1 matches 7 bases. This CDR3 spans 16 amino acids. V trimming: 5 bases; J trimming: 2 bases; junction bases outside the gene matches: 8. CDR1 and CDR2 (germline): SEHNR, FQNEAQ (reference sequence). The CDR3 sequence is CASSPMDRKNTGELFF. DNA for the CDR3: TGTGCCAGCAGCCCAATGGACAGGAAAAACACCGGGGAGCTGTTTTTT.

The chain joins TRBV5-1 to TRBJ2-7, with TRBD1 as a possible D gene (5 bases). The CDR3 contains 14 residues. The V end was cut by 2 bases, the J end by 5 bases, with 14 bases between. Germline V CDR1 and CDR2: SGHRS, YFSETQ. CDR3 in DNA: TGCGCCAGCAGCTTAGGTGGGGCTCGCCACGAGCAGTACTTC. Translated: CASSLGGARHEQYF.

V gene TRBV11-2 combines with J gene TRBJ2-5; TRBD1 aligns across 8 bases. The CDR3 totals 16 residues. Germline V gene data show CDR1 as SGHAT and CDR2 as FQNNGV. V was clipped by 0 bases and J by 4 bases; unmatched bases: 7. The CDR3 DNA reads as TGTGCCAGCAGCTTAGACGGCAGGGGGCGCGGAGAGACCCAGTACTTC. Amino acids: CASSLDGRGRGETQYF.